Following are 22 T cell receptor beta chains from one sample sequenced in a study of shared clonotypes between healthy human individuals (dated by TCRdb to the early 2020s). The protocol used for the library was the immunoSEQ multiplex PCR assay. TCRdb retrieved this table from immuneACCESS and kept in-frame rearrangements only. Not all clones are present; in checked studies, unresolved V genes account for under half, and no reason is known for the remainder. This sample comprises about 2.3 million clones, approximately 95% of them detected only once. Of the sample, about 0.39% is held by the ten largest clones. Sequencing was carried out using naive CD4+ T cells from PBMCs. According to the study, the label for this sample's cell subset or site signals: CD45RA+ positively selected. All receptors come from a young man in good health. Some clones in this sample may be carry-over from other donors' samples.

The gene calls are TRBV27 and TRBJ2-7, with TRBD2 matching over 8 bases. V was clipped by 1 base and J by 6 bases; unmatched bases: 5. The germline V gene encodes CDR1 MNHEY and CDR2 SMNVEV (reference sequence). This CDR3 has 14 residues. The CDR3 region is CASSLYGGRFEQYF. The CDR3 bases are TGTGCCAGCAGTTTATACGGCGGGAGGTTCGAGCAGTACTTC.

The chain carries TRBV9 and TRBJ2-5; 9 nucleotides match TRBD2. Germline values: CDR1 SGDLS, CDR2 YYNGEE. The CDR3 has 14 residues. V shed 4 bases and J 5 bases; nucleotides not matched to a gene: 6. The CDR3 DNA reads TGTGCCAGCAGCCCTAGCGGGATAGGGGAGACCCAGTACTTC. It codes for CASSPSGIGETQYF.

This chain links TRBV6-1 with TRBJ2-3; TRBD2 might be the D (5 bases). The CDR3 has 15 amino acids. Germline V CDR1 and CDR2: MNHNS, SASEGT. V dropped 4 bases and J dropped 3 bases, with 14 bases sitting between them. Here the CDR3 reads CASSAGLLRTDTQYF. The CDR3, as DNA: TGTGCCAGCAGTGCTGGACTCCTACGGACAGATACGCAGTATTTT.

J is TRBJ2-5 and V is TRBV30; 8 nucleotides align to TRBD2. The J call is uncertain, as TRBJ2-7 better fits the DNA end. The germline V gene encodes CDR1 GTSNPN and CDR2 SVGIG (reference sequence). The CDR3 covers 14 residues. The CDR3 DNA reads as TGTGCCTGGAGCCCTGGGACTAGTCTCCACGAGCAGTACTTC. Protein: CAWSPGTSLHEQYF.

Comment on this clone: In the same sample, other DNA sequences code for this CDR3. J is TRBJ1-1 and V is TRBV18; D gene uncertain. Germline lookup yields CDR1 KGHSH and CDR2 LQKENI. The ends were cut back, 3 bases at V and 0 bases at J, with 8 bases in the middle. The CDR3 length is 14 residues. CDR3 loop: CASSPPSVNTEAFF. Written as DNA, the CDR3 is TGTGCCAGCTCACCCCCGTCAGTGAACACTGAAGCTTTCTTT.

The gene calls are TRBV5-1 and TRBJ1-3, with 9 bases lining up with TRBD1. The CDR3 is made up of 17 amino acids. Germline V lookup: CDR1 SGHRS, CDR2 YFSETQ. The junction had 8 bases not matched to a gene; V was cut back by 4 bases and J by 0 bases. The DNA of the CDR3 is TGCGCCAGCAGCAGCAGACAGGGGGTGTTCTCTGGAAACACCATATATTTT. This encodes CASSSRQGVFSGNTIYF.

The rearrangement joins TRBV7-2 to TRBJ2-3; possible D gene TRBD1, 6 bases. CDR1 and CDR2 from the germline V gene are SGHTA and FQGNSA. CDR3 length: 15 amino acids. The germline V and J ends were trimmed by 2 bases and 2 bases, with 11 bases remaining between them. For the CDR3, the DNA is TGTGCCAGCAGCTTACAGGGGATGATCACAGATACGCAGTATTTT. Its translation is CASSLQGMITDTQYF.

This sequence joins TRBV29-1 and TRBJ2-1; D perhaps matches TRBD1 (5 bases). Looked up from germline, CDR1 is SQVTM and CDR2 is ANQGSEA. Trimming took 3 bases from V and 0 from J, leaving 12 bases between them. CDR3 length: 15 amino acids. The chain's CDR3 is CSVEGQISSYNEQFF. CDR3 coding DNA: TGCAGCGTTGAGGGGCAGATAAGCTCCTACAATGAGCAGTTCTTC.

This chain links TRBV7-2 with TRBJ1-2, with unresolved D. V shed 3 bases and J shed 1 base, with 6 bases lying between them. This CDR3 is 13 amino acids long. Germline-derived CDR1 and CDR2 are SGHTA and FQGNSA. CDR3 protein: CASSLPSNYGYTF. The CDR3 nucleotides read TGTGCCAGCAGCTTGCCCAGTAACTATGGCTACACCTTC. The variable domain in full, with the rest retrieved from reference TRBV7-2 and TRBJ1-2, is GAGVSQSPSNKVTEKGKDVELRCDPISGHTALYWYRQSLGQGLEFLIYFQGNSAPDKSGLPSDRFSAERTGGSVSTLTIQRTQQEDSAVYLCASSLPSNYGYTFGSGTRLTVV.

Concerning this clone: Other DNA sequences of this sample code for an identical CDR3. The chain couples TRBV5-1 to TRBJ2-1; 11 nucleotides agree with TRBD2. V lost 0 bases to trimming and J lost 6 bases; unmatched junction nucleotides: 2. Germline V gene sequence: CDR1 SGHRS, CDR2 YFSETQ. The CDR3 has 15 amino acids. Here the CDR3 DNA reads TGCGCCAGCAGCTTGGACCTAGCGGGAGGCAATGAGCAGTTCTTC. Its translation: CASSLDLAGGNEQFF.

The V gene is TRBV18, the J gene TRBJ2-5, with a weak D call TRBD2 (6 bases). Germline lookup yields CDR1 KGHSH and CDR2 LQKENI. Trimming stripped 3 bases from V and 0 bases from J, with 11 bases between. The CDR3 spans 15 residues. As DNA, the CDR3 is TGTGCCAGCTCACCGACGGCTAGCGACCAAGAGACCCAGTACTTC. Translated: CASSPTASDQETQYF.

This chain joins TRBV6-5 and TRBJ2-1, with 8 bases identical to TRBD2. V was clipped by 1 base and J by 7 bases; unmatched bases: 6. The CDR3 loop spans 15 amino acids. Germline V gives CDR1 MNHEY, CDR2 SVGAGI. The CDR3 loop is CASSYWPAGENEQFF. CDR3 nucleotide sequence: TGTGCCAGCAGTTACTGGCCAGCGGGAGAGAATGAGCAGTTCTTC.

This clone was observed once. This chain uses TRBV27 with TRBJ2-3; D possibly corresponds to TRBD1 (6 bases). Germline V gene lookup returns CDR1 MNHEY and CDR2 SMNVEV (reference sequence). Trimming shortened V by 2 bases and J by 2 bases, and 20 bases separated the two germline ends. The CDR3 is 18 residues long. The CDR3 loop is CASSLKFSRTAYTDTQYF. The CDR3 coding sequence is TGTGCCAGCAGTTTAAAGTTCTCAAGGACAGCATACACAGATACGCAGTATTTT.

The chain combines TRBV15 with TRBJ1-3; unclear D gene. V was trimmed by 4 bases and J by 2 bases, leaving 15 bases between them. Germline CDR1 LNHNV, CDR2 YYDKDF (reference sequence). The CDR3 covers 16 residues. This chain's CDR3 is CATSTILAEAGNTIYF. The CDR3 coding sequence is TGTGCCACCAGCACAATATTGGCGGAGGCTGGAAACACCATATATTTT.

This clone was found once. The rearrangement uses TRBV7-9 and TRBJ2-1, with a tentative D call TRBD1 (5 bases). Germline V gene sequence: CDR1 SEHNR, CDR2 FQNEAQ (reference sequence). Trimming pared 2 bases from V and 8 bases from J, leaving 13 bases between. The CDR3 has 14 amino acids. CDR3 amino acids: CASSLNPDMDEQFF. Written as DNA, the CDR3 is TGTGCCAGCAGCTTAAATCCGGACATGGATGAGCAGTTCTTC.

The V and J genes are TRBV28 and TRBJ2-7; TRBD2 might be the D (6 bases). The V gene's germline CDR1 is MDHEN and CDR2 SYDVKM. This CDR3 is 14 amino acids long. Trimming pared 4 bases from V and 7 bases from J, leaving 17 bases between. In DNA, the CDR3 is TGTGCCAGCAGTTATGTGGGACTTCTTAGGGAGCAGTACTTC. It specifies CASSYVGLLREQYF.

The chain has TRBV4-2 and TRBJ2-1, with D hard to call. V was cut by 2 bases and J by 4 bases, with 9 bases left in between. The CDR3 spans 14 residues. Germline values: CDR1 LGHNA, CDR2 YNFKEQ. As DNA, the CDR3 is TGTGCCAGCAGCCAAATGACTGGTTACAATGAGCAGTTCTTC. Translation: CASSQMTGYNEQFF.

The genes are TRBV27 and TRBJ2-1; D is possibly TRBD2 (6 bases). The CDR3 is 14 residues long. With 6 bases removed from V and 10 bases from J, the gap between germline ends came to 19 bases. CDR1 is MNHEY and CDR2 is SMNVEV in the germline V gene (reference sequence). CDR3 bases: TGTGCCAGCAGCTTCAGACTAGGGGCCGCCGAGCAGTTCTTC. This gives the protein CASSFRLGAAEQFF.

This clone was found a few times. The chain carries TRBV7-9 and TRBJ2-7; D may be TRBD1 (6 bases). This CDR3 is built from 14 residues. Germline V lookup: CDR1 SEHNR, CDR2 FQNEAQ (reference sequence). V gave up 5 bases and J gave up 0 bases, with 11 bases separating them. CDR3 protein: CASSAGDLSYEQYF. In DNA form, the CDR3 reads TGTGCCAGCAGCGCAGGGGACCTCTCCTACGAGCAGTACTTC.

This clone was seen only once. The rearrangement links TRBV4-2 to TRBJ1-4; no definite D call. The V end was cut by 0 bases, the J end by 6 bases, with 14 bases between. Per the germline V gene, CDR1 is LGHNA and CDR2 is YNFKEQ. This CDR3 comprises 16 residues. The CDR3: CASSQDVLGSHEKLFF. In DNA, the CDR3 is TGTGCCAGCAGCCAAGATGTGCTTGGCAGCCATGAAAAACTGTTTTTT.

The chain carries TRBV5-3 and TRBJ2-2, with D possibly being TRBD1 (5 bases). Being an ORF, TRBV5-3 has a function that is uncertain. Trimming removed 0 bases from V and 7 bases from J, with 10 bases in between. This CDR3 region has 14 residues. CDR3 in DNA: TGTGCCAGAAGCTTGGAACAGGCCGGCGGGGAGCTGTTTTTT. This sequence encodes CARSLEQAGGELFF.

The CDR3, as DNA: TGTGCCAGCAGCCATCAAACTAGCCTCGGGGAGCTGTTTTTT. This sequence encodes CASSHQTSLGELFF. The J gene is TRBJ2-2, the V gene TRBV7-2, with D possibly TRBD2 on 6 matching bases. CDR3 size: 14 residues. Trimming stripped 5 bases from V and 7 bases from J, with 14 bases between. Per the germline V gene, CDR1 is SGHTA and CDR2 is FQGNSA.